This T cell receptor beta chain was profiled in a study of blood T cell repertoires in COVID-19. Study background: The origin of the acute and convalescent COVID-19 samples was the United States, Italy and Spain. Sources were T cells, B-cell-depleted T cells, or PBMCs; the material itself was cDNA or gDNA.

The CDR3 loop spans 14 amino acids. Germline loops: CDR1 SEHNR, CDR2 FQNEAQ (reference sequence). Trimming removed 5 bases at V and 4 bases at J, with 11 bases between. The method was immunoSEQ multiplex PCR; TCRdb's version includes in-frame clones alone and lacks a portion of them. The sample includes approximately 230,000 clones, roughly 89% of them seen just once. The sequenced material came from peripheral blood. V and J are TRBV7-9 and TRBJ2-2, with D perhaps matching TRBD1 (7 bases). The TCR originated in a young man who had recovered from COVID-19. For the CDR3, the DNA is TGTGCCAGCAGCGCGGGACAGTTCACCGGGGAGCTGTTTTTT. Translated: CASSAGQFTGELFF.